This T cell receptor beta chain is drawn from a study of T cell repertoires in cytomegalovirus infection. TCRdb ran MiXCR on the reads and lists one entry per CDR3 protein. The sample consists of about 470,000 distinct CDR3 sequences, approximately 42% of them appearing once. In the case of this clonotype: Its target is not known.

V lost 4 bases and J lost 7; bases outside the gene matches: 7. Germline lookup yields CDR1 SGHAT and CDR2 FQNNGV. The CDR3 runs to 14 residues. The chain couples TRBV11-2 to TRBJ1-2; TRBD1 matches at 9 bases. The source is a human donor in good health (CMV status not recorded). Some clones in this sample may be carry-over from other donors' samples. The sequencing here drew on cultured PBMCs, taken from culture after CMV antigen stimulation. The CDR3, as DNA: TGTGCCAGCAGCTCAACAGGGGGCTCGGGTGGCTACACCTTC. Residues: CASSSTGGSGGYTF.